These T cell receptor beta chains were read from a single sample in a study of blood T cell repertoires in COVID-19. Some clones are missing from TCRdb's copy, which holds only in-frame ones; the method was immunoSEQ multiplex PCR. The table has 150,000 to 200,000 clones, approximately 90% seen once; the top ten hold under 2.5%. Sequencing input: peripheral blood. These receptors were collected from a man in his 70s with active or convalescent COVID-19. CDR3s include the opening cysteine and the closing phenylalanine or tryptophan. A row's size may be missing; if present it is once, few, many or a size class.

V,size,J,CDR3
TRBV28,.,TRBJ2-1,CASSFILVPLDEQFF
TRBV15,.,TRBJ2-1,CATSRVLAGEDNEQFF
TRBV5-1,.,TRBJ2-4,CASSHSSDLAKNIQYF
TRBV4-3,.,TRBJ2-1,CASSPGVAGGFEQFF
TRBV10-2,.,TRBJ2-1,CASSSPKRGVNEQFF
TRBV5-1,.,TRBJ2-5,CASSFRSGQETQYF
TRBV9,.,TRBJ2-5,CASSVAFLGQDPQYF
TRBV12-3/TRBV12-4,once,TRBJ2-4,CASGGVAKNIQYF
TRBV28,.,TRBJ2-5,CASSFWQETQYF
TRBV7-8,.,TRBJ1-1,CASSLDRDTEAFF
TRBV3-1/TRBV3-2,.,TRBJ1-1,CASSPFGGFAFF
TRBV15,.,TRBJ1-2,CATSRDRGPLPGYTF
TRBV7-9,.,TRBJ2-1,CASSPGRDHSYNEQFF
TRBV6-6,.,TRBJ2-7,CASSHEQLGLAGVLYEQYF
TRBV7-2,.,TRBJ1-4,CASTRWGGEKLFF
TRBV28,.,TRBJ2-4,CASSSGTGNIQYF
TRBV7-9,.,TRBJ2-7,CASSLEDRVMPYEQYF
TRBV28,.,TRBJ2-1,CASSFSGLYNEQFF
TRBV4-3,.,TRBJ2-2,CASSQGGGGGELFF
TRBV6-2/TRBV6-3,few,TRBJ2-2,CASSSDLGGTGELFF
TRBV23-1,.,TRBJ2-7,CASSRWGEPLGVDEQYF